The clone carrying this TCR beta chain was seen ten or more times. The germline gives CDR1 KGHDR, CDR2 SFDVKD. CDR3 length: 16 amino acids. V shed 1 base, J shed 7 bases, and the junction held 9 bases outside the gene matches. A single record per CDR3 protein comes from TCRdb applying MiXCR to the 5' RACE reads. The data show 140,000 to 150,000 distinct CDR3 sequences, around 6.3% seen once. These data belong to a study of T cells after yellow fever vaccination. The sample consisted of CD4+ T cells sorted from PBMCs, taken 10 days after the yellow fever booster vaccination. The chain couples TRBV24-1 to TRBJ2-1; TRBD1 aligns across 7 bases. This receptor was identified in a man aged 30-40 years who received the YFV17D yellow fever vaccine. In nucleotides, the CDR3 is TGTGCCACCAGTGATTTCGGTGGGACAGAATTTAATGAGCAGTTCTTC. This codes for CATSDFGGTEFNEQFF.